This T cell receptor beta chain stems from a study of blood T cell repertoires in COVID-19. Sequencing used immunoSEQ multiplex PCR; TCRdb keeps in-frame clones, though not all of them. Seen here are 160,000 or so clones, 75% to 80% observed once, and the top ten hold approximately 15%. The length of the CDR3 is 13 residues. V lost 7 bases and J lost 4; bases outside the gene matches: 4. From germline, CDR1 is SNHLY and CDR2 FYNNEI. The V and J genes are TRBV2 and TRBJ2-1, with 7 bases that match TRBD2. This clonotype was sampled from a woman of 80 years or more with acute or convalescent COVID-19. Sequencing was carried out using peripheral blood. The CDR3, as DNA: TGTGCCAGCAATGAGCGGGGTTACAATGAGCAGTTCTTC. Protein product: CASNERGYNEQFF.